This TCR beta chain was recovered during a study of T cells after yellow fever vaccination. The study, taken as a whole, reports: The secondary response peaked faster, at day 5 versus 15, but was weaker. It was a small share of clonotypes that appeared in both CD4 and CD8 compartments. The presence of abundant clonotypes contaminating from the bulk population was possible in FACS-sorted repertoires. Boosting was followed by the reappearance of most primary-vaccination clones (96% CD4, about 89% CD8).

TCRdb itself ran the 5' RACE reads through MiXCR, one entry per CDR3 protein. The sample consists of some 400,000 distinct CDR3 sequences, 6.2% of them appearing once. This clonotype was recorded many times. Its antigen is undetermined. This CDR3 comprises 18 residues. The germline V gene has CDR1 LGHDT and CDR2 YNNKEL (reference sequence). With V trimmed by 7 bases and J by 0 bases, 15 bases remained unmatched. This specimen consisted of PBMCs, obtained 5 days after the yellow fever booster vaccination. This clonotype was sampled from a man aged 30-40 years who received the YFV17D yellow fever vaccine. This rearrangement joins TRBV3-1 to TRBJ2-1; 7 bases match TRBD2. The CDR3 protein is CASTERGSGFSSYNEQFF. DNA for the CDR3: TGTGCCAGCACCGAGAGAGGTAGCGGGTTTAGCTCCTACAATGAGCAGTTCTTC.